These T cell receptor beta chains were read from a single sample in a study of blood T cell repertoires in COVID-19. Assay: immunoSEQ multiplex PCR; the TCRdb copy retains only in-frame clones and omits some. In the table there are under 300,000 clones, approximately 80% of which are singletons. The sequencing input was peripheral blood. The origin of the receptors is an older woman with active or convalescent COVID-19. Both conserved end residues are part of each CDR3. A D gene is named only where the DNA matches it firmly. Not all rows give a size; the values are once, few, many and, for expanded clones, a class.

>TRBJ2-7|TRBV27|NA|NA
TGTGCCAGCAGTGTACCAGGGGACCCTTACGAGCAGTACTTC
CASSVPGDPYEQYF
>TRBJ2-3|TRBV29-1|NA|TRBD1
TGCAGCGTTAGGCCCTACGGAACAGGGGTCACAGATACGCAGTATTTT
CSVRPYGTGVTDTQYF
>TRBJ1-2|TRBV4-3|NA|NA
TGCGCCAGCAGAGGACCGACAGATACTAACTATGGCTACACCTTC
CASRGPTDTNYGYTF
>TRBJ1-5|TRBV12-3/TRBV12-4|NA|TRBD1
TGTGCCAGCAGTGAACAGGGGAGACAGCCCCAGCATTTT
CASSEQGRQPQHF
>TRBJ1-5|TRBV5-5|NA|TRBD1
TGTGCCAGCAGCCCTAGGGACAGACTTAGCAATCAGCCCCAGCATTTT
CASSPRDRLSNQPQHF
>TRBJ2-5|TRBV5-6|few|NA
TGTGCCAGCAGCTTGCACAGGGTAGAGACCCAGTACTTC
CASSLHRVETQYF
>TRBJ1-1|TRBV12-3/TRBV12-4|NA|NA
TGTGCCAGCAGCCCCACGGGATTTGAAGCTTTCTTT
CASSPTGFEAFF
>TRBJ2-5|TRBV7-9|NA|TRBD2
TGTGCCAGCAGCCCGGGACTAGCGGGGGGATGGGGAGAGACCCAGTACTTC
CASSPGLAGGWGETQYF
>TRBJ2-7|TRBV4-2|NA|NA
TGTGCCAGCAGCCAAGATCCGGGGACTGCTACCTACGAGCAGTACTTC
CASSQDPGTATYEQYF
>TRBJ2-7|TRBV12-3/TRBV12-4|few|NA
TGTGCCAGCAGTTTAAACACCTACGAGCAGTACTTC
CASSLNTYEQYF
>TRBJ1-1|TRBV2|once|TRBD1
TGTGCCAGTGGACGGGGACAGGAACCCTCTGAAGCTTTCTTT
CASGRGQEPSEAFF
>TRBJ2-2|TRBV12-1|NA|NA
TGTGCCAGCAGCTCTCACCGGGGGGGCCACGGGGAGCTGTTTTTT
CASSSHRGGHGELFF
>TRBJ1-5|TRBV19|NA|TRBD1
TGTGCCAGTAGTATTTCCGGTTACAGGGGAAGCAATCAGCCCCAGCATTTT
CASSISGYRGSNQPQHF
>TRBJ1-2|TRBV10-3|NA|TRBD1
TGTGCCATCAGTGAAGGGGGCGCTTCGGATGGCTACACCTTC
CAISEGGASDGYTF
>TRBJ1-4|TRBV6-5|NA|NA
TGTGCCAGCAGCCGAGGGTTAACTAATGAAAAACTGTTTTTT
CASSRGLTNEKLFF
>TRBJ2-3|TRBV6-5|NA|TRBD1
TGTGCCAGCAGTCCCGGGACAGGGCAGTATTTT
CASSPGTGQYF
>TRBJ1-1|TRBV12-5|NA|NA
TGTGCTAGTGGTATACGGATGGACAGTTCGGTCACTGAAGCTTTCTTT
CASGIRMDSSVTEAFF
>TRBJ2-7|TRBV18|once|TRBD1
TGTGCCAGCTTTAGCGACAGGGCAGGCGAGCAGTACTTC
CASFSDRAGEQYF
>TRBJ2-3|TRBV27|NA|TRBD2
TGTGCCAGCAGTTGGGATCGGCGGGGGGAAACAGATACGCAGTATTTT
CASSWDRRGETDTQYF
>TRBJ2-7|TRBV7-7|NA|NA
TGTGCTAGCAGCACGGACCGGGAACACGAGCAGTACTTC
CASSTDREHEQYF
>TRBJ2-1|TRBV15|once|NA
TGTGCCACCAGCAGAGGGGCGGGTGCCCAATACAATGAGCAGTTCTTC
CATSRGAGAQYNEQFF
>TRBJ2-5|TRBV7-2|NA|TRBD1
TGTGCCAGCAGCTTAGAAGACAGGGTTGACAGCGACCAAGAGACCCAGTACTTC
CASSLEDRVDSDQETQYF
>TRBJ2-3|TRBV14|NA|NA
TGTGCCAGCAGCTTAGACAGGACCACAGATACGCAGTATTTT
CASSLDRTTDTQYF
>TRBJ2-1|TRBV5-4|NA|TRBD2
TGTGCCAGCAGCCTAAGCGGGGGGGCCTACAATGAGCAGTTCTTC
CASSLSGGAYNEQFF
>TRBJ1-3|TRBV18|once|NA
TGTGCCAGCTCACCCCGACAGATCTCTGGAAACACCATATATTTT
CASSPRQISGNTIYF
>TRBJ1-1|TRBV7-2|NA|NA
TGTGCCAGCAGCGTGGACATAGGTGAAGCTTTCTTT
CASSVDIGEAFF
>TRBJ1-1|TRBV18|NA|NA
TGTGCCAGCTCACAGACAGGACTCATGAACACTGAAGCTTTCTTT
CASSQTGLMNTEAFF
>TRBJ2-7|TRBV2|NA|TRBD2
TGTGCCAGTTGGGGAGGGGATAGGTCTTACGAGCAGTACTTC
CASWGGDRSYEQYF
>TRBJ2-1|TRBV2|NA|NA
TGTGCCAGCAGTGAACAGGGGGTGGAGGGCAATGAGCAGTTCTTC
CASSEQGVEGNEQFF
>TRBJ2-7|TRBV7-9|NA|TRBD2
TGTGCCAGCAGCTTAGGGCTAGCGGGCTACGAGCAGTACTTC
CASSLGLAGYEQYF
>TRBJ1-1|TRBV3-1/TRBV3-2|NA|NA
TGTGCCAGCAGCCAAGAGGGTTCTGTTGGGACTTGGGCTTTCTTT
CASSQEGSVGTWAFF
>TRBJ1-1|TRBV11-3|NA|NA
TGTGCCAGCAGCTTAGGGGCAGGGTGGAACACTGAAGCTTTCTTT
CASSLGAGWNTEAFF
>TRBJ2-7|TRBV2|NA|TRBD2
TGTGCCAGCAGTGGGGGGGGTTACGAGCAGTACTTC
CASSGGGYEQYF
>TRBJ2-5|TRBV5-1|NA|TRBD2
TGCGCCAGCAGCTTGGGTCAACTAGCGGGGGGACAAGAGACCCAGTACTTC
CASSLGQLAGGQETQYF
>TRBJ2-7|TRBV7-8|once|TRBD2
TGTGCCAGCAGTTTAGGGAGGGGTGGACGCGAGCAGTACTTC
CASSLGRGGREQYF
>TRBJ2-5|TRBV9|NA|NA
TGTGCCAGCTCGAGGGAAGAGACCCAGTACTTC
CASSREETQYF
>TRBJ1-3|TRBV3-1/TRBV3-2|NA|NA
TGTGCCAGCAGCCAACGGGGATCTGGAAACACCATATATTTT
CASSQRGSGNTIYF
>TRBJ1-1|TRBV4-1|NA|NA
TGCGCCAGCAGCCAAGTTGCGGGAAGAGACACTGAAGCTTTCTTT
CASSQVAGRDTEAFF
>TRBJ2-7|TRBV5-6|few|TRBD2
TGTGCCAGCAGCTGGTCCGGGACTAGGCTCGACGAGCAGTACTTC
CASSWSGTRLDEQYF
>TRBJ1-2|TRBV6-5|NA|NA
TGTGCCAGCAGTTACTCCACCCCACGGAGCGGCTATGGCTACACCTTC
CASSYSTPRSGYGYTF
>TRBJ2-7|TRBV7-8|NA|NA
TGTGCCAGCAGCTTAACAGGGACCTACGAGCAGTACTTC
CASSLTGTYEQYF
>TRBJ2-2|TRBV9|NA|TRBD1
TGTGCCAGCAGCGTAATGGGGACAGGGGGTGAGATTGGCGGGGAGCTGTTTTTT
CASSVMGTGGEIGGELFF
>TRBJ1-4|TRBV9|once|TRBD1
TGTGCCAGCAGCGCACCCCAGGGGGCGAATAATGAAAAACTGTTTTTT
CASSAPQGANNEKLFF
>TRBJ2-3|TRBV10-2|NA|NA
TGCGCCAGCAGTGGGGGGAGGTTACGAGGGGCAGATACGCAGTATTTT
CASSGGRLRGADTQYF
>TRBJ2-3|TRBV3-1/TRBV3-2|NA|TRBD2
TGTGCCAGCAGCCGGAGCGGGGCCCGCACAGATACGCAGTATTTT
CASSRSGARTDTQYF
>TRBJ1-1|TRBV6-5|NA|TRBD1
TGTGCCAGCAGTTACGGGGACAGGTCGATCGCTGAAGCTTTCTTT
CASSYGDRSIAEAFF